This T cell receptor beta chain derives from a study of T cell repertoires in cytomegalovirus infection. Study overall: CMV epitopes that were recently identified and HLA-C-restricted were used alongside well-studied HLA-B-restricted ones. CMV infection together with matching HLA type was indicated by public TCR beta signatures.

Concerning this clonotype itself: Its antigen remains unidentified.

From the reads, TCRdb called clonotypes with MiXCR, one entry per CDR3 protein. The data hold hundreds of thousands of distinct CDR3 sequences, with almost 30% observed a single time. Study-level points and caveats: The ex vivo response was dominated by HLA-C-restricted CMV-specific TCR beta clonotypes.

Sequences were derived from cultured PBMCs, sampled from culture after CMV antigen stimulation. The receptor was derived from a human donor in good health (CMV status not recorded). Some clones in this sample may be carry-over from other donors' samples.

Here the CDR3 reads CASSQLGLSGKETQYF. In DNA form, the CDR3 reads TGTGCCAGCAGTCAACTGGGACTTTCGGGGAAGGAGACCCAGTACTTC. V and J are TRBV7-6 and TRBJ2-5, with D perhaps matching TRBD2 (6 bases). V lost 6 bases and J 5 bases, leaving 22 bases between the germline ends. The CDR3 is 16 amino acids. Germline V gives CDR1 SGHVS, CDR2 FNYEAQ. Based on the CDR3 plus reference TRBV7-6 and TRBJ2-5, the full variable domain is GAGVSQSPRYKVTKRGQDVALRCDPISGHVSLYWYRQALGQGPEFLTYFNYEAQQDKSGLPNDRFSAERPEGSISTLTIQRTEQRDSAMYRCASSQLGLSGKETQYFGPGTRLLVL.